The 2 T cell receptor beta chains in this list originate from one sample, sequenced in a study of cytomegalovirus exposure and HLA in healthy donors. PCR involved 60 Vbeta and 13 Jbeta primers. The method was immunoSEQ multiplex PCR; TCRdb's version includes in-frame clones alone and lacks a portion of them. The sample shows about 200,000 clones, 65% to 85% of them seen only once. Sequencing input: PBMCs. The receptors here all came from a boy aged 2 to 10 in good health and CMV-seronegative.

CDR3 coding DNA: TGCGCCAGCAGCTTGGTGGCTAGCGAAATCAATGAGCAGTTCTTC. It encodes CASSLVASEINEQFF. The chain employs TRBV5-1 and TRBJ2-1; a possible D gene is TRBD2 (6 bases). The CDR3 sequence is 15 residues long. V gave up 0 bases and J gave up 6 bases, with 13 bases separating them. Germline V gene lookup returns CDR1 SGHRS and CDR2 YFSETQ.

Only one count was recorded for this clone. V usage is TRBV4-2 and J usage is TRBJ2-1; 9 bases match TRBD2. The germline CDR1 and CDR2 sequences are LGHNA and YNFKEQ. There are 16 residues in the CDR3. V lost 0 bases, J lost 5 bases, and 5 bases stayed unmatched. Here the CDR3 reads CASSQDLIAGDNEQFF. The CDR3 DNA sequence: TGTGCCAGCAGCCAAGATCTTATAGCGGGGGACAATGAGCAGTTCTTC.